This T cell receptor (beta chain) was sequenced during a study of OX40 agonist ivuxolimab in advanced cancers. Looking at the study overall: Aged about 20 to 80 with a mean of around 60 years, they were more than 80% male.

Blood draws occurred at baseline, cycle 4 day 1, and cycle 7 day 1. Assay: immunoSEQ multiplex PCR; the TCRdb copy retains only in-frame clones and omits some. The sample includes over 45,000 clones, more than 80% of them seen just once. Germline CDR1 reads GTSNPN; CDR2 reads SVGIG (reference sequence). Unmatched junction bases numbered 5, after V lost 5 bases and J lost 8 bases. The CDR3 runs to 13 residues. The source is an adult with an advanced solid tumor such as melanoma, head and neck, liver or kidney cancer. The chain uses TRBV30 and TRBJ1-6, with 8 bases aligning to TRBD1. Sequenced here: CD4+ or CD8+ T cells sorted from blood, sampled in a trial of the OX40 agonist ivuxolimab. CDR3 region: CAWGQGVDSPLHF. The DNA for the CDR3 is TGTGCCTGGGGACAGGGTGTCGATTCACCCCTCCACTTT.